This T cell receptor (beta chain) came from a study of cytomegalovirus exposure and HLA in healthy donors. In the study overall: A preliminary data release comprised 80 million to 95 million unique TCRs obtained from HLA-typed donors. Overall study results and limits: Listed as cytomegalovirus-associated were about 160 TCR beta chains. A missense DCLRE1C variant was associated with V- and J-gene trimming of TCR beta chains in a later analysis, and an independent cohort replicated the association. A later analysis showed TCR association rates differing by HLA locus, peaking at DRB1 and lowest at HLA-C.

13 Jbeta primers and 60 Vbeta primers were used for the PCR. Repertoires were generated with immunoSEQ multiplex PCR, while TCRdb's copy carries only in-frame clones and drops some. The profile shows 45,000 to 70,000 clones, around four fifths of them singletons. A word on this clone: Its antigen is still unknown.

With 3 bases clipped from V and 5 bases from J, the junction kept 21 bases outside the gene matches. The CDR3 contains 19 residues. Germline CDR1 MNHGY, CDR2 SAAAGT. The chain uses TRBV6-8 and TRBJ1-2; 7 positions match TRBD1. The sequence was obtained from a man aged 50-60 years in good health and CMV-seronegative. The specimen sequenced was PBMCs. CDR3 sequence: CASSYRGCVNRGEGYGYTF. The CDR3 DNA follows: TGTGCCAGCAGTTATAGGGGATGCGTAAACAGGGGAGAAGGGTATGGCTACACCTTC.